The entry that follows covers one T cell receptor beta chain sequence. Its antigen is as yet unknown. Any patient presenting with uncontrolled infection, other autoimmune disease, pregnancy or lactation was left out. This specimen comes from a study of T cells in Graves' hyperthyroidism and ophthalmopathy. Findings of the study overall: In blood, most of the thyroid clonotypes expanded above 0.001 were also present.

This CDR3 spans 13 amino acids. Germline V gene sequence: CDR1 PRHDT, CDR2 FYEKMQ (reference sequence). With 6 bases removed from V and 9 bases from J, the gap between germline ends came to 12 bases. It was RNA transcripts that yielded the amplified TCR beta CDR3 regions. The HTBI primer set was used in a first-round RT-PCR of the TCR CDR3. TCRdb reprocessed the multiplex PCR reads via MiXCR and lists one record per CDR3 protein. The table records 380,000 or so distinct CDR3 sequences, roughly 14% of them present only once. The TCR sequence derives from a young man with Graves' hyperthyroidism that later progressed to Graves' ophthalmopathy. Sample: blood. J is TRBJ1-6 and V is TRBV13; unclear D gene. The CDR3: CASREGRGSPLHF. The CDR3 DNA follows: TGTGCCAGCAGGGAAGGTCGTGGTTCACCCCTCCACTTT.